Listed below are T cell receptor beta chains from one sample, sequenced in a study of cytomegalovirus exposure and HLA in healthy donors. The repertoire was sequenced with immunoSEQ multiplex PCR; TCRdb's copy has only in-frame clones and lacks some. This sample's clone table lists about 62,000 clones. Sample: PBMCs. The receptors stem from a man aged 25-45 years in good health and CMV-seropositive. Both conserved end residues are part of each CDR3. D genes are given only for firm matches.

D: .; V: TRBV6-5; J: TRBJ1-4; DNA: TGTGCCAGCAAGGGGGGGGCAGCTAATGAAAAACTGTTTTTT; CDR3: CASKGGAANEKLFF
D: TRBD1; V: TRBV6-6; J: TRBJ2-7; DNA: TGTGCCAGCAGCGGGACAGGGGTCCCTCCCTACGAGCAGTACTTC; CDR3: CASSGTGVPPYEQYF
D: TRBD1; V: TRBV7-9; J: TRBJ1-2; DNA: TGTGCCAGCAGCTCCGCGGGACAGTCTAACTATGGCTACACCTTC; CDR3: CASSSAGQSNYGYTF
D: .; V: TRBV5-1; J: TRBJ1-6; DNA: TGCGCCAGCAGCTCGTCGGGACTCGAAACGAGCTCCTATAATTCACCCCTCCACTTT; CDR3: CASSSSGLETSSYNSPLHF
D: .; V: TRBV7-3; J: TRBJ2-1; DNA: TGTGCCAGCAGCCAACAGGCGGGGTCCGACAATGAGCAGTTCTTC; CDR3: CASSQQAGSDNEQFF
D: .; V: TRBV6-5; J: TRBJ2-7; DNA: TGTGCCAGCAGTTTGGGCAGTCCTGCCTACGAGCAGTACTTC; CDR3: CASSLGSPAYEQYF
D: .; V: TRBV4-1; J: TRBJ1-2; DNA: TGCGCCAGCAGCCAATTCAAAGCTGCTAGATCCTATGACTTC; CDR3: CASSQFKAARSYDF
D: .; V: TRBV15; J: TRBJ1-1; DNA: TGTGCCACCAGCAGAGATCCGGGGGACTTTTCGAACACTGAAGCTTTCTTT; CDR3: CATSRDPGDFSNTEAFF
D: .; V: TRBV7-9; J: TRBJ2-1; DNA: TGTGCCAGCAGCTTTAGCGGAGTCTACAATGAGCAGTTCTTC; CDR3: CASSFSGVYNEQFF
D: .; V: TRBV20-1; J: TRBJ1-2; DNA: TGCAGCGGGACCCAGGGGTACGGCTACACCTTC; CDR3: CSGTQGYGYTF
D: .; V: TRBV9; J: TRBJ1-6; DNA: TGTGCCAGCAGCGTCAGGCCCACCAATAATTCACCCCTCCACTTT; CDR3: CASSVRPTNNSPLHF
D: TRBD1; V: TRBV9; J: TRBJ2-7; DNA: TGTGCCAGCAGCTTGAGCCAGGGGGCGCTTCCCTACGAGCAGTACTTC; CDR3: CASSLSQGALPYEQYF
D: TRBD1; V: TRBV6-5; J: TRBJ1-3; DNA: TGTGCCAGCAGCTTCGACAGGGGCGCAAACACCATATATTTT; CDR3: CASSFDRGANTIYF
D: TRBD1; V: TRBV29-1; J: TRBJ2-7; DNA: TGCAGCGCTAGCCCCGGGACAGGGGTCCACGAGCAGTACTTC; CDR3: CSASPGTGVHEQYF
D: TRBD2; V: TRBV29-1; J: TRBJ2-5; DNA: TGCAGCGTTGCGGGTTCTGCGGGAGAGGAGACCCAGTACTTC; CDR3: CSVAGSAGEETQYF
D: .; V: TRBV2; J: TRBJ2-7; DNA: TGTGCCAGCAGTGAGCAGGGCTACGAGCAGTACTTC; CDR3: CASSEQGYEQYF
D: TRBD2; V: TRBV30; J: TRBJ2-1; DNA: TGTGCCTGGAGTGGGGCGGGGGCCTACAATGAGCAGTTCTTC; CDR3: CAWSGAGAYNEQFF
D: TRBD2; V: TRBV19; J: TRBJ2-2; DNA: TGTGCCAGTAGTAGTCAGGGACTAGCGGGAGAATTGGCCGGGGAGCTGTTTTTT; CDR3: CASSSQGLAGELAGELFF
D: .; V: TRBV2; J: TRBJ1-4; DNA: TGTGCCAGCAAGCCAGGGCTGTCAACTAATGAAAAACTGTTTTTT; CDR3: CASKPGLSTNEKLFF
D: TRBD1; V: TRBV5-6; J: TRBJ1-4; DNA: TGTGCCAGCAGCTTGGGGGACAGGGATTTTGAAAAACTGTTTTTT; CDR3: CASSLGDRDFEKLFF
D: .; V: TRBV2; J: TRBJ1-5; DNA: TGTGCCAGCAATCCACAGGGTTATAGCAATCAGCCCCAGCATTTT; CDR3: CASNPQGYSNQPQHF
D: .; V: TRBV4-2; J: TRBJ1-1; DNA: TGTGCCAGCAGCCAAGACCACGGACGGGATGCTGAAGCTTTCTTT; CDR3: CASSQDHGRDAEAFF
D: .; V: TRBV9; J: TRBJ2-1; DNA: TGTGCCAGCAGCGTTGGGGCGACCTCCTACAATGAGCAGTTCTTC; CDR3: CASSVGATSYNEQFF
D: TRBD1; V: TRBV5-1; J: TRBJ2-6; DNA: TGCGCCAGCAGCGTGTGGCAGGGGGCTGGGGGGGCCAACGTCCTGACTTTC; CDR3: CASSVWQGAGGANVLTF
D: .; V: TRBV13; J: TRBJ1-4; DNA: TGTGCCAGCAGCTTCAGGGGTAGGTCTGAAAAACTGTTTTTT; CDR3: CASSFRGRSEKLFF
D: .; V: TRBV10-1; J: TRBJ1-1; DNA: TGCGCCAGCCCTCCCCCTGAAGCTTTCTTT; CDR3: CASPPPEAFF
D: .; V: TRBV5-1; J: TRBJ2-1; DNA: TGCGCCAGCAGCGGAGACAGGAGCTCCTACAATGAGCAGTTCTTC; CDR3: CASSGDRSSYNEQFF
D: TRBD2; V: TRBV5-8; J: TRBJ2-2; DNA: TGTGCCAGCAGGGCTAGCGGGAGGAACACCGGGGAGCTGTTTTTT; CDR3: CASRASGRNTGELFF
D: TRBD1; V: TRBV5-1; J: TRBJ1-4; DNA: TGCGCCAGCAGCTTGGTAGAGGGGGCGAATGAAAAACTGTTTTTT; CDR3: CASSLVEGANEKLFF
D: TRBD1; V: TRBV14; J: TRBJ2-7; DNA: TGTGCCAGCAGGGGACAGGGGACCTACGAGCAGTACTTC; CDR3: CASRGQGTYEQYF
D: TRBD2; V: TRBV5-1; J: TRBJ2-3; DNA: TGCGCCAGCAGCTTGGTGGGGCGGGAGCCAGATACGCAGTATTTT; CDR3: CASSLVGREPDTQYF
D: TRBD1; V: TRBV19; J: TRBJ1-4; DNA: TGTGCCAGTAGTATCGGACAGGGGAAGGAAAAACTGTTTTTT; CDR3: CASSIGQGKEKLFF